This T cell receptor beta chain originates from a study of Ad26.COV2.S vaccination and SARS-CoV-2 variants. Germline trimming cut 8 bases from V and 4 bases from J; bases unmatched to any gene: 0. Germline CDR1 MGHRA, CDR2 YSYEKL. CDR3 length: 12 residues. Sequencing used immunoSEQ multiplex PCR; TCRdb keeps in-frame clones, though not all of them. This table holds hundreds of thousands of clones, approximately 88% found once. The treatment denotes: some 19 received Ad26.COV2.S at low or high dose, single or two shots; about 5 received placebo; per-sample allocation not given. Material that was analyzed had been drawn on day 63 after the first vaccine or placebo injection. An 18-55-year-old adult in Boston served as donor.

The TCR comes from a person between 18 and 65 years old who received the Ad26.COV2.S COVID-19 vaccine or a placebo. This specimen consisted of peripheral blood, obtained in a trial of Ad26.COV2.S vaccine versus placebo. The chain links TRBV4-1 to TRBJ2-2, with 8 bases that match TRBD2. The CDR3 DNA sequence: TGCGCCAGCCGGGGGGGCACCGGGGAGCTGTTTTTT. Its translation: CASRGGTGELFF.